The clone carrying this T cell receptor beta chain was picked up a small number of times. This sample is part of a study of beta chain features in type 1 diabetes. Study background: All samples yielded over 95,000,000 examined sorted cells.

CDR1 and CDR2 (germline): SGHVS, FQNEAQ. The CDR3 has 18 residues. V was pared by 5 bases and J by 4 bases, with 13 bases of the junction left unmatched. Each of the CD4+ naive, central memory, regulatory and stem cell-like memory populations was sorted via CD45RO/CCR7/CD25/CD127/CD95/CD27. Every bit of the isolated RNA underwent reverse transcription, so sequencing read expressed TCRB transcripts. Profiling relied on immunoSEQ multiplex PCR, and the TCRdb table lists in-frame clones only, not all of them. This sample has 130,000 to 150,000 clones, with 6.9% found just once. This TCR derives from a woman aged 25 to 39 in good health. This sequence joins TRBV7-8 and TRBJ2-3, with TRBD2 matching 12 bases. Source material: central memory CD4+ T cells from blood. CDR3 coding DNA: TGTGCCAGCAGCCCTCCTAGCGGGAGGGCAGCACGAGCAGATACGCAGTATTTT. It codes for CASSPPSGRAARADTQYF.